This T cell receptor beta chain is from a study of blood T cell repertoires in COVID-19. The J segment lost 6 bases and the V segment lost 5 bases, leaving 13 bases of the junction unmatched. Germline values: CDR1 GTSNPN, CDR2 SVGIG (reference sequence). The CDR3 is made up of 14 amino acids. TCRdb's table, derived via immunoSEQ multiplex PCR, lists solely in-frame clones and lacks some. The sample holds tens of thousands of clones; roughly 85% are singletons and the top ten take 4.5% to 5.5%. The J gene is TRBJ2-7, the V gene TRBV30; 7 bases line up with TRBD1. This clonotype was obtained from a man at least 80 years old with acute or convalescent COVID-19. The material sequenced was peripheral blood. The CDR3 reads CAWVSRTGAGEQYF. For the CDR3, the DNA is TGTGCCTGGGTTAGTCGGACAGGAGCTGGCGAGCAGTACTTC.